The present TCR beta chain was sequenced within a study of blood T cell repertoires in COVID-19. Overall study context: The origin of the acute and convalescent COVID-19 samples was the United States, Italy and Spain. Sources were T cells, B-cell-depleted T cells, or PBMCs; the material itself was cDNA or gDNA.

Generated by immunoSEQ multiplex PCR, the TCRdb table keeps only in-frame clones and is missing some. The table has 150,000 to 200,000 clones, more than 75% seen once; the top ten hold 15% to 20%. The CDR3 totals 16 residues. Trimming stripped 1 base from V and 1 base from J, with 10 bases between. Germline CDR1 and CDR2: LNHNV and YYDKDF (reference sequence). Followed longitudinally, the Seattle patients had been enrolled during active infection. The chain recombines TRBV15 with TRBJ2-2; maybe TRBD1 (5 bases). The clonotype comes from a person aged 65 to 85 with COVID-19, enrolled during active disease. Sample: peripheral blood. The CDR3 loop is CATSRGVQGNTGELFF. The CDR3 DNA reads TGTGCCACCAGCAGAGGCGTTCAGGGGAACACCGGGGAGCTGTTTTTT.